The rows below give T cell receptor beta chains drawn from one sample of a study of T-cell memory formation after mild COVID-19. TCRdb re-called the 5' RACE reads through MiXCR, storing one row per CDR3 protein. This table holds around 450,000 distinct CDR3 sequences, about 19% found once. The specimen sequenced was PBMCs or a T cell subset sorted from them (not recorded which). The receptors derive from an adult woman who had mild COVID-19 (a few samples of this study predate the infection). Cell type and time point are not known. CDR3s include the opening cysteine and the closing phenylalanine or tryptophan. The D gene is left open where the match is weak. Rows give clone size only sometimes, using once, few, many, or a class for an expanded clone.

J gene | D gene | clone size | V gene | CDR3 DNA | CDR3 protein
TRBJ2-6 | . | few | TRBV2 | TGTGCCAGCAGTGAAGCGCTTCGGACACTCGGGGCCAACGTCCTGACTTTC | CASSEALRTLGANVLTF
TRBJ1-1 | . | few | TRBV20-1 | TGCAGTGCTCCGAGTGTGGGCCACGAGAACACTGAAGCTTTCTTT | CSAPSVGHENTEAFF
TRBJ1-1 | . | few | TRBV5-1 | TGCGCCAGCAACAAACTGGGGGGGACGAACACTGAAGCTTTCTTT | CASNKLGGTNTEAFF
TRBJ2-7 | TRBD2 | many | TRBV7-2 | TGTGCCAGCAGCTTAGTTACTAGCGGGATAACACGCTCCTACGAGCAGTACTTC | CASSLVTSGITRSYEQYF
TRBJ2-7 | . | few | TRBV15 | TGTGCCACCAGCAGACAGTGGACTTCCTACGAGCAGTACTTC | CATSRQWTSYEQYF
TRBJ1-1 | TRBD1 | few | TRBV19 | TGTGCCAGTAGTATTACTGACAGGGATACGGTTGAAGCTTTCTTT | CASSITDRDTVEAFF
TRBJ1-1 | . | . | TRBV20-1 | TGCAGTGCTAGAGACCCCAGGACGGGGACTGAAGCTTTCTTT | CSARDPRTGTEAFF
TRBJ2-7 | . | few | TRBV5-1 | TGCGCCAGCAGCCCAGGGGGAACGGGGGTCTACGAGCAGTACTTC | CASSPGGTGVYEQYF
TRBJ2-1 | TRBD1 | . | TRBV5-1 | TGCGCCAGCAGCGCGTCGACAGGGAAGGCTGAGCAGTTCTTC | CASSASTGKAEQFF
TRBJ2-4 | . | . | TRBV14 | TGTGCCAGCAGCCAAGATGGGGGCGGGGACCGTATCCCCTACATTCAGTACTTC | CASSQDGGGDRIPYIQYF
TRBJ2-1 | . | few | TRBV11-1 | TGTGCCAGCAGCATCCGAGGTGAATACAATGAGCAGTTCTTC | CASSIRGEYNEQFF
TRBJ2-4 | . | few | TRBV9 | TGTGCCAGCAGCGGCCGACCTACCCTGGGGGCCAAAAACATTCAGTACTTC | CASSGRPTLGAKNIQYF
TRBJ1-2 | . | . | TRBV24-1 | TGTGCCACCAGTGATTTCAGGGCGGGCTACACCTTC | CATSDFRAGYTF
TRBJ2-1 | TRBD2 | few | TRBV7-8 | TGTGCCAGCAGCCCCCGGACTAGCGGGAGTCCATACAATGAGCAGTTCTTC | CASSPRTSGSPYNEQFF
TRBJ2-7 | TRBD1 | . | TRBV24-1 | TGTGCCACCAGTGACCGACAGGGATCCTACGAGCAGTACTTC | CATSDRQGSYEQYF
TRBJ2-1 | TRBD2 | . | TRBV3-1 | TGTGCCAGCAGCCTCGGGAGCGGGAATGAGTTCTTC | CASSLGSGNEFF
TRBJ2-3 | . | . | TRBV11-2 | TGTGCCAGCAGCTTAGACAGTTTAAGCACAGATACGCAGTATTTT | CASSLDSLSTDTQYF
TRBJ2-7 | . | few | TRBV7-9 | TGTGCCAGCAGCTTAGAGGGGGGCACCTACGAGCAGTACTTC | CASSLEGGTYEQYF
TRBJ2-7 | . | . | TRBV13 | TGTGCCAGCAGCTTAGGGCCGTCTGCCTACGAGCAGTACTTC | CASSLGPSAYEQYF
TRBJ2-3 | . | . | TRBV7-9 | TGTGCCAGCAGCTTCATCGAATTAGCGGCCACAGATACGCAGTATTTT | CASSFIELAATDTQYF
TRBJ1-6 | . | . | TRBV6-5 | TGTGCCAGCAGCTCCACCGCGAACTCCTATAATTCACCCCTCCACTTT | CASSSTANSYNSPLHF
TRBJ2-7 | . | few | TRBV7-6 | TGTGCCAGCAGCCCCCAGAGGCCGGGCGAGCAGTACTTC | CASSPQRPGEQYF
TRBJ1-2 | . | . | TRBV5-1 | TGCGCCAGCAGCTTGGACCCCCGGGGCAGGGGATATGGCTACACCTTC | CASSLDPRGRGYGYTF
TRBJ2-7 | TRBD1 | few | TRBV12-3/TRBV12-4 | TGTGCCAGCAGCAAGGGGGCGACAGGGCCCCTTAGACATTACTACGAGCAGTACTTC | CASSKGATGPLRHYYEQYF
TRBJ2-1 | TRBD2 | few | TRBV14 | TGTGCCAGCAGCCCCCTAGGACTAGCGGGGGGGCCCTACAATGAGCAGTTCTTC | CASSPLGLAGGPYNEQFF
TRBJ2-2 | TRBD2 | many | TRBV20-1 | TGCAGTGCTAGAGATCTGGCGCGAGCGGGGGGTGCCGGGGAGCTGTTTTTT | CSARDLARAGGAGELFF
TRBJ1-1 | . | once | TRBV2 | TGTGCCAGCAGTGAACACGGTCTGAACACTGAAGCTTTCTTT | CASSEHGLNTEAFF
TRBJ1-1 | . | . | TRBV5-1 | TGCGCCAGCAGCAGCGCTGGGGGCACTGAAGCTTTCTTT | CASSSAGGTEAFF
TRBJ2-1 | TRBD2 | many | TRBV29-1 | TGCAGCGTAACTAGCGGGTACAATGAGCAGTTCTTC | CSVTSGYNEQFF
TRBJ1-5 | . | . | TRBV6-6 | TGTGCCAGCAGTTACTTTCGGGAGTCCAATCAGCCCCAGCATTTT | CASSYFRESNQPQHF
TRBJ1-2 | . | . | TRBV7-9 | TGTGCCAGCAGCCATCCCCCGTACAGGAGAGGGGCGATTCGCGATGGCTACACCTTC | CASSHPPYRRGAIRDGYTF
TRBJ1-2 | . | . | TRBV7-3 | TGTGCCAGCAGCTTATCCGGAAACCCTCTCTATGGCTACACCTTC | CASSLSGNPLYGYTF
TRBJ1-1 | TRBD1 | . | TRBV6-1 | TGTGACAGCAACGGACAGGAGGTAGGAGACACTGAAGCTTTCTTT | CDSNGQEVGDTEAFF
TRBJ1-1 | . | many | TRBV5-1 | TGCGCCAGCAGCTTGTCGGCCAACACTGAAGCTTTCTTT | CASSLSANTEAFF
TRBJ1-5 | TRBD1 | few | TRBV2 | TGTGCCAGCAGTGGGCAGGGGGGTAGCAATCAGCCCCAGCATTTT | CASSGQGGSNQPQHF
TRBJ2-3 | . | . | TRBV7-9 | TGTGCCAACACCCTCGGAGGGCTTGCAGATACGCAGTATTTT | CANTLGGLADTQYF
TRBJ2-1 | . | few | TRBV12-3/TRBV12-4 | TGTGCCAGCGTCCTGGACCCACCCTGGAGGAATGAGCAGTTCTTC | CASVLDPPWRNEQFF
TRBJ2-1 | . | . | TRBV29-1 | TGCAGCGCGGCACCCCTATCCTACAATGAGCAGTTCTTC | CSAAPLSYNEQFF
TRBJ1-2 | . | many | TRBV4-2 | TGTGCCAGCAGCCAAGATCGGCAGAAACCCTATGGCTACACCTTC | CASSQDRQKPYGYTF
TRBJ2-5 | TRBD2 | few | TRBV20-1 | TGCAGTGCTAGAGATTTTCGACTAGCGGGAGAGTGGACCCAGTACTTC | CSARDFRLAGEWTQYF
TRBJ1-1 | . | . | TRBV6-2/TRBV6-3 | TGTGCCAGCAGTTCCCCGCAAAGGGGGTCCCTTATGAACACTGAAGCTTTCTTT | CASSSPQRGSLMNTEAFF
TRBJ2-3 | TRBD2 | . | TRBV14 | TGTGCCAGCAGCCGCGGACTAGCGGCTAGCACAGATACGCAGTATTTT | CASSRGLAASTDTQYF
TRBJ2-7 | . | few | TRBV7-2 | TGTGCCAGCAGCTTCCAACTAGGCCCCTACGAGCAGTACTTC | CASSFQLGPYEQYF
TRBJ1-5 | TRBD1 | many | TRBV7-9 | TGTGCCAGCAGCTTAGGCAGGGGGCAAAATCAGCCCCAGCATTTT | CASSLGRGQNQPQHF
TRBJ2-3 | . | . | TRBV7-6 | TGTGCCAGCAGCTTAGAAATCCATAGGCGAGATACGCAGTATTTT | CASSLEIHRRDTQYF
TRBJ2-3 | TRBD1 | few | TRBV7-9 | TGTGCCAGCAGCCTACGGACAGGGACCGCAGATACGCAGTATTTT | CASSLRTGTADTQYF
TRBJ2-2 | . | few | TRBV20-1 | TGCAGTGCTAGAGATTCGGACAGGAACACCGGGGAGCTGTTTTTT | CSARDSDRNTGELFF
TRBJ2-5 | TRBD2 | few | TRBV7-2 | TGTGCCAGCAGCTTACAGCGGGGGGGCCAAGAGACCCAGTACTTC | CASSLQRGGQETQYF
TRBJ2-2 | . | . | TRBV13 | TGTGCCAGCAGCTTAGGGCAGCTAGCCTGGAACACCGGGGAGCTGTTTTTT | CASSLGQLAWNTGELFF